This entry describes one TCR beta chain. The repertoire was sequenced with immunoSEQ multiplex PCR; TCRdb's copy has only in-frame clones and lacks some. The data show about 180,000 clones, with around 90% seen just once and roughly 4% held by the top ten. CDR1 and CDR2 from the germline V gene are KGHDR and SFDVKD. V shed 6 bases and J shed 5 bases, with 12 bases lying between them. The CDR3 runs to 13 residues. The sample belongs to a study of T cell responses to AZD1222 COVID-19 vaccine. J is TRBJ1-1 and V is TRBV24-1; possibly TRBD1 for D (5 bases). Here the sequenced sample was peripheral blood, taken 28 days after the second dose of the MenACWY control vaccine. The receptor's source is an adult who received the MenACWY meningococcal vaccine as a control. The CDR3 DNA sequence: TGTGCCACCAGTTCTCCAGGGTCGACTGAAGCTTTCTTT. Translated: CATSSPGSTEAFF.